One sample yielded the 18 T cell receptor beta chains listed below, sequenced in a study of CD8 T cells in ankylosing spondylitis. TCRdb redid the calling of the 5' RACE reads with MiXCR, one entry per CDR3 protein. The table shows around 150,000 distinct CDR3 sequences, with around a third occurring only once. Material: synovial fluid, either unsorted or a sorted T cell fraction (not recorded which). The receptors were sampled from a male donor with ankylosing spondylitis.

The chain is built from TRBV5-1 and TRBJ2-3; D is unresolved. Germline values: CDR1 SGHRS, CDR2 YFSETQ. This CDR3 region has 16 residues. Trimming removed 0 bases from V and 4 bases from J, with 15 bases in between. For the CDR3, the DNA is TGCGCCAGCAGCTTGGTTGACTCCCCCGTCCCAGATACGCAGTATTTT. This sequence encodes CASSLVDSPVPDTQYF.

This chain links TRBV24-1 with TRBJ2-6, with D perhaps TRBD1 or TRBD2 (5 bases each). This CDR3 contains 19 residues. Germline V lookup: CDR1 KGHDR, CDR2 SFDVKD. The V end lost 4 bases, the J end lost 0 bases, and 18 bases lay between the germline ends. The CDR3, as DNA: TGTGCCACCAGTGACGCTTCTACCGGGGCGGGCTCTGGGGCCAACGTCCTGACTTTC. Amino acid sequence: CATSDASTGAGSGANVLTF.

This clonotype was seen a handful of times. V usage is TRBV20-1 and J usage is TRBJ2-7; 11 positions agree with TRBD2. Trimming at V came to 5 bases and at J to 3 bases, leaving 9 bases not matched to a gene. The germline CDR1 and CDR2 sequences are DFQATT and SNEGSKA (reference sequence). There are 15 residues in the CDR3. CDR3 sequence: CSAFTPGLAVYEQYF. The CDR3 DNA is TGCAGTGCTTTTACCCCGGGACTAGCGGTCTACGAGCAGTACTTC.

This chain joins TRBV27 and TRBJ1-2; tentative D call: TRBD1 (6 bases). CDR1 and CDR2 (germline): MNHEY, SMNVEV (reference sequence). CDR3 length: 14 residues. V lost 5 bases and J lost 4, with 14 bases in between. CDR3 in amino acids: CASSPLTGTYGYTF. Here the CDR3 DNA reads TGTGCCAGCAGTCCGTTGACAGGAACCTATGGCTACACCTTC.

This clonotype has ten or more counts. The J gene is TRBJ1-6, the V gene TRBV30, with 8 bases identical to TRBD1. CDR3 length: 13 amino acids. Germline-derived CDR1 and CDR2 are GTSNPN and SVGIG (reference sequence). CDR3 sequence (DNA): TGTGCGGGCGAGGACAGGGCAAATTCACCCCTCCACTTT. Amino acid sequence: CAGEDRANSPLHF.

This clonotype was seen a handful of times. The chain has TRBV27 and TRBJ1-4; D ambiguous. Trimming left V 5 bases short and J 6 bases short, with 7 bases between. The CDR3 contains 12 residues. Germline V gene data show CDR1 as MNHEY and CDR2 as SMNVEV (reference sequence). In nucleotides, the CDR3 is TGTGCCAGCAGTGGAAGCCATGAAAAACTGTTTTTT. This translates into CASSGSHEKLFF.

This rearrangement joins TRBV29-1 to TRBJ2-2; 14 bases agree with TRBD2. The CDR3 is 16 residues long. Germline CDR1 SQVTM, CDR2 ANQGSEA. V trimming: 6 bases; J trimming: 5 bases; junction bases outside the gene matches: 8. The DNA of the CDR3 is TGCAGCGTGGAGACTAGCGGGAGGGCTGGTACCGGGGAGCTGTTTTTT. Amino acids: CSVETSGRAGTGELFF.

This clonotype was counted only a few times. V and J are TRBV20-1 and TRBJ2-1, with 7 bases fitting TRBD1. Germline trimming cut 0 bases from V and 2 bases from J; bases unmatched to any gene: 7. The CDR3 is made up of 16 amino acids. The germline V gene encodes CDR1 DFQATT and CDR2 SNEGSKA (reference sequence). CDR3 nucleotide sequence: TGCAGTGCTAGAGATTCGAGACAGGGAACCTACAATGAGCAGTTCTTC. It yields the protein CSARDSRQGTYNEQFF.

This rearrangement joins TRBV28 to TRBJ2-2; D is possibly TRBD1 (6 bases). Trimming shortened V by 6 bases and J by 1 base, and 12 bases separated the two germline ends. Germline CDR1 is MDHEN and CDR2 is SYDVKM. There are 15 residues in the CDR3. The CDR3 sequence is CASRPVGQNTGELFF. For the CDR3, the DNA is TGTGCCAGCAGACCCGTGGGACAGAACACCGGGGAGCTGTTTTTT. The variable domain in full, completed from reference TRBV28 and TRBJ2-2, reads DVKVTQSSRYLVKRTGEKVFLECVQDMDHENMFWYRQDPGLGLRLIYFSYDVKMKEKGDIPEGYSVSREKKERFSLILESASTNQTSMYLCASRPVGQNTGELFFGEGSRLTVL.

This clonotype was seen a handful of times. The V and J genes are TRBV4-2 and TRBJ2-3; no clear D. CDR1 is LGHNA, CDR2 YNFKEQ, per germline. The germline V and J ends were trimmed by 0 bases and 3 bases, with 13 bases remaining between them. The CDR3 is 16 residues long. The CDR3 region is CASSQDMPGETDTQYF. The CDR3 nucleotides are TGTGCCAGCAGCCAAGACATGCCTGGAGAAACAGATACGCAGTATTTT.

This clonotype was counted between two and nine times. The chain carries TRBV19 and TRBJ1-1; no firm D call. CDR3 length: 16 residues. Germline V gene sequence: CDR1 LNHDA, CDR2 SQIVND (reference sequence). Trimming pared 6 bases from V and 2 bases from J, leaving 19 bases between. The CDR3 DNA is TGTGCCAGTAGGCTCCCGGGAGGCCCGAGCAACACTGAAGCTTTCTTT. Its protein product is CASRLPGGPSNTEAFF.

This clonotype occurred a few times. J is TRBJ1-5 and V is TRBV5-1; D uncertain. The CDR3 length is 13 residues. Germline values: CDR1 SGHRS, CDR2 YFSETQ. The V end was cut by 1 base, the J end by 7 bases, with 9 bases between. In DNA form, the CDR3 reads TGCGCCAGCAGCTTGATGGGAGGGCAGCCCCAGCATTTT. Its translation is CASSLMGGQPQHF.

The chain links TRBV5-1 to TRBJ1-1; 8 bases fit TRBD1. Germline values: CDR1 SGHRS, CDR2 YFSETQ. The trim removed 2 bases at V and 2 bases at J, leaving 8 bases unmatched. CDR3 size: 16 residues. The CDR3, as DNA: TGCGCCAGCAGCTTAGGGTGGACAGGGACTAACACTGAAGCTTTCTTT. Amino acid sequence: CASSLGWTGTNTEAFF.

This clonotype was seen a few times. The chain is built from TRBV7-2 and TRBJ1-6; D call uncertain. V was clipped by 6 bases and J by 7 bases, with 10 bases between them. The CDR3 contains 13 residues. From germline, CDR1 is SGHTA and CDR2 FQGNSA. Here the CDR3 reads CASRSLGNSPLHF. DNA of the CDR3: TGTGCCAGCAGGTCACTAGGGAATTCACCCCTCCACTTT.

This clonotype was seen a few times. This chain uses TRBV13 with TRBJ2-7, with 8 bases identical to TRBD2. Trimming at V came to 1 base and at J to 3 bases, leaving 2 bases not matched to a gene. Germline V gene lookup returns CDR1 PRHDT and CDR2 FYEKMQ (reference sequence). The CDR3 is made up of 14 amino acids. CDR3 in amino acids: CASSLAGGFYEQYF. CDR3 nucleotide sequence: TGTGCCAGCAGCTTAGCGGGAGGGTTCTACGAGCAGTACTTC.

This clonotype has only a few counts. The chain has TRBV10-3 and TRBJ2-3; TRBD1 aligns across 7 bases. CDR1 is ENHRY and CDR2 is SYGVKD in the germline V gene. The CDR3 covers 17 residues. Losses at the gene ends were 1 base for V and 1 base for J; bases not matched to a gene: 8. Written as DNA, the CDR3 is TGTGCCATCAGTGAGTTCGGGACAGAAAAAGGCACAGATACGCAGTATTTT. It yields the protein CAISEFGTEKGTDTQYF.

DNA of the CDR3: TGCAGTGCTAGAAGCGGGACAGGGCGTTTAGGCTACACCTTC. It yields the protein CSARSGTGRLGYTF. V gene TRBV20-1 combines with J gene TRBJ1-2; 9 bases are a match to TRBD1. The junction had 9 bases not matched to a gene; V was cut back by 2 bases and J by 8 bases. CDR3 length equals 14 residues. CDR1 DFQATT and CDR2 SNEGSKA come from the germline V gene (reference sequence).

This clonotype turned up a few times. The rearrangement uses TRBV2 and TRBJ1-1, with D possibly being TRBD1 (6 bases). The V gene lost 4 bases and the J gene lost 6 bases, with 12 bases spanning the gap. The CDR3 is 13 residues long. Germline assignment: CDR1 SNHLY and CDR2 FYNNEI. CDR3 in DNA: TGTGCCAGCAGTGTCGGGGGCGGGCCTGAAGCTTTCTTT. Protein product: CASSVGGGPEAFF.